The T cell receptor (beta chain) described here comes from a study of T-cell reconstitution after alpha-beta-depleted transplantation in children. Preparation of the TCRbeta library was carried out with unique molecular identifiers. TCRdb re-derived calls from the PCR reads in MiXCR, one entry per CDR3 protein. Among fewer than 750,000 distinct CDR3 sequences listed, approximately 22% were seen once. Sequenced here: PBMCs, mostly from graft donor cells, sampled 360 days after TCRalphabeta/CD19-depleted stem cell transplant. This TCR came from a boy in the first two years of life who had a stem cell transplant for acute myeloid leukemia, so the T cells may come from the graft donor.

This chain's CDR3 is CASSFPPGLDTQYF. CDR3 coding DNA: TGTGCCAGCAGTTTCCCCCCGGGGTTAGATACGCAGTATTTT. The J gene is TRBJ2-3, the V gene TRBV12-3 or TRBV12-4; maybe TRBD2 (5 bases). The germline V and J ends were trimmed by 3 bases and 5 bases, with 12 bases remaining between them. CDR3 length: 14 residues.